This T cell receptor (beta chain) came from a study of response to subunit inactivated influenza vaccine. With regard to this clonotype: Its matching antigen is unknown.

One entry per CDR3 protein, called by TCRdb with MiXCR from the RT-PCR reads. This sample has 450,000 to 700,000 distinct CDR3 sequences, with about 15% found just once. Findings and caveats of the study: Each seasonal influenza vaccination recruits few new T cells, the authors suggested.

Germline CDR1 is LGHDT and CDR2 is YNNKEL (reference sequence). V was clipped by 6 bases and J by 0 bases, with 9 bases between them. The CDR3 contains 13 residues. This chain connects TRBV3-1 to TRBJ2-7; unclear D gene. This sequence originates from a man aged 50-59 years who received an inactivated influenza vaccine. The specimen comprised PBMCs from blood, sampled 11 to 12 days after vaccination. CDR3 residues: CASRVGHSYEQYF. CDR3 nucleotide sequence: TGTGCCAGCAGGGTGGGCCACTCCTACGAGCAGTACTTC.